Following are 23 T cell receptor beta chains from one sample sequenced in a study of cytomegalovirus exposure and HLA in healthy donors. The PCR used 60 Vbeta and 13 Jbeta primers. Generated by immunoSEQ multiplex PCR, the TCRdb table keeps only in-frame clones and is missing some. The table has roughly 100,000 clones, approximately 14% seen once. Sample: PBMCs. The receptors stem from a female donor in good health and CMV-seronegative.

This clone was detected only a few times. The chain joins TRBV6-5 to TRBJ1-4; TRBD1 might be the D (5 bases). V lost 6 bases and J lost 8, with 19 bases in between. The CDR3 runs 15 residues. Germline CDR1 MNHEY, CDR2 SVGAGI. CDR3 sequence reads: CASRGAGRGEEKLFF. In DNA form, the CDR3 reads TGTGCCAGCAGGGGCGCGGGGAGGGGCGAGGAAAAACTGTTTTTT.

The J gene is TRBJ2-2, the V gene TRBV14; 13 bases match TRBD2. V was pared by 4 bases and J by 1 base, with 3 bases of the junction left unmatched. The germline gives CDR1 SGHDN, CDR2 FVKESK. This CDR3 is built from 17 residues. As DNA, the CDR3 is TGTGCCAGCAGCCCGGGACTAGCGGGGTGGAACACCGGGGAGCTGTTTTTT. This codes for CASSPGLAGWNTGELFF.

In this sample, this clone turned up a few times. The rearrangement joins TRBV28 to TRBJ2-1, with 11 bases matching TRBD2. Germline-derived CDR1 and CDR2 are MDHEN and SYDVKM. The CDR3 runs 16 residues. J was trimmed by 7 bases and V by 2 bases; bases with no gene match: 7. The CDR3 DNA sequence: TGTGCCAGCAGTTTACTAGCGGGAGGACTGGGGAATGAGCAGTTCTTC. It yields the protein CASSLLAGGLGNEQFF.

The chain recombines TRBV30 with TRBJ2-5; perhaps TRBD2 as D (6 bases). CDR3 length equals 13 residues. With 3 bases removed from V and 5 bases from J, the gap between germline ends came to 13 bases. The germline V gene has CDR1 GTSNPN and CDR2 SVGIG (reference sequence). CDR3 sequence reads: CAWRPGLVETQYF. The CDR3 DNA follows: TGTGCCTGGAGACCGGGACTGGTGGAGACCCAGTACTTC.

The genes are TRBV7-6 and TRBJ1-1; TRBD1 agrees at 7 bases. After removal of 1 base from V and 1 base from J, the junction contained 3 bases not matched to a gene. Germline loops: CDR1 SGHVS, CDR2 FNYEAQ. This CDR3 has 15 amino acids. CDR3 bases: TGTGCCAGCAGCTTAGGTCCAGGGGGGAACACTGAAGCTTTCTTT. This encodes CASSLGPGGNTEAFF.

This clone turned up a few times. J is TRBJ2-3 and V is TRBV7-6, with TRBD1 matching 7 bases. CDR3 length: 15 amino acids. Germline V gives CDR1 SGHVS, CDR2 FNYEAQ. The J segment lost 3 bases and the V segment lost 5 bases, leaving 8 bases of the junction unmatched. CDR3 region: CASSPIATGTDTQYF. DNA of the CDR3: TGTGCCAGCAGCCCAATAGCGACAGGGACAGATACGCAGTATTTT.

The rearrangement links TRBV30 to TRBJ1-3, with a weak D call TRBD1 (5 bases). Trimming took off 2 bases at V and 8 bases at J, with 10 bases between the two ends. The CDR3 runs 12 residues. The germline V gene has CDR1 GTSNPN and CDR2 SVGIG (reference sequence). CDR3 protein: CAWSSGGHTIYF. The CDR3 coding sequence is TGTGCCTGGAGTTCGGGGGGACACACCATATATTTT.

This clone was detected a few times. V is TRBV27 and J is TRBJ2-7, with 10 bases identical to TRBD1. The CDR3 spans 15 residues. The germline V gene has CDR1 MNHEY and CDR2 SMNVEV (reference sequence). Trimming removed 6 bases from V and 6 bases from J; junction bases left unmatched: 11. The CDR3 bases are TGTGCCAGCAGCCCTAGGGGGGACAGGGGCTCCGAGCAGTACTTC. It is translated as CASSPRGDRGSEQYF.

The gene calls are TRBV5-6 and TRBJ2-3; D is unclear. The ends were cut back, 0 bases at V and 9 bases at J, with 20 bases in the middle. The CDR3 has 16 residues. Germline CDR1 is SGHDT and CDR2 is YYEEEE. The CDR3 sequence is CASSLGFGSSPLTQYF. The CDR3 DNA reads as TGTGCCAGCAGCTTGGGTTTTGGTTCTTCCCCACTAACGCAGTATTTT.

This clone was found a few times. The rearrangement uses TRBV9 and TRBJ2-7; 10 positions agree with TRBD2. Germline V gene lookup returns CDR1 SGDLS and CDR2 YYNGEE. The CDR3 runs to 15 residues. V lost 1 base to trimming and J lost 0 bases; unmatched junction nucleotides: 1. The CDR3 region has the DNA TGTGCCAGCAGCGTACTAGCGGGGGCCTCCTACGAGCAGTACTTC. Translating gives CASSVLAGASYEQYF. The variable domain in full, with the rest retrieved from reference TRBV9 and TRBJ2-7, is DSGVTQTPKHLITATGQRVTLRCSPRSGDLSVYWYQQSLDQGLQFLIQYYNGEERAKGNILERFSAQQFPDLHSELNLSSLELGDSALYFCASSVLAGASYEQYFGPGTRLTVT.

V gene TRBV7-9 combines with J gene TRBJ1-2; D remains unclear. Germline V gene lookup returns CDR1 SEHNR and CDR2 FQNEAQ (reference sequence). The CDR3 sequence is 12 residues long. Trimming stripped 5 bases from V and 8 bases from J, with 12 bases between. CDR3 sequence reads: CASSATNTGYTF. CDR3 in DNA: TGTGCCAGCAGCGCAACTAATACGGGCTACACCTTC.

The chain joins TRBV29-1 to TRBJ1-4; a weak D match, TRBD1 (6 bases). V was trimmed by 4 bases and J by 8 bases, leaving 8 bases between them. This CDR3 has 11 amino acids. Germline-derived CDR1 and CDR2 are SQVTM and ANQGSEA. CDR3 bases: TGCAGCGTTGTGCAGGGGGAAAAACTGTTTTTT. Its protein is CSVVQGEKLFF. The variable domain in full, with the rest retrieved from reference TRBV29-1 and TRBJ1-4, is SAVISQKPSRDICQRGTSLTIQCQVDSQVTMMFWYRQQPGQSLTLIATANQGSEATYESGFVIDKFPISRPNLTFSTLTVSNMSPEDSSIYLCSVVQGEKLFFGSGTQLSVL.

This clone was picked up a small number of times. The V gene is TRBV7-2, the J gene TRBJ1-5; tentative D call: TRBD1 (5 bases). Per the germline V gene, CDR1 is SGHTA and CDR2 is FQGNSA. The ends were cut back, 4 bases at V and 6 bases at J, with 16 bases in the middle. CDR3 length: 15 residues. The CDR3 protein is CASSYVQGYGQPQHF. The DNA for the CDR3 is TGTGCCAGCAGCTACGTTCAGGGCTACGGTCAGCCCCAGCATTTT.

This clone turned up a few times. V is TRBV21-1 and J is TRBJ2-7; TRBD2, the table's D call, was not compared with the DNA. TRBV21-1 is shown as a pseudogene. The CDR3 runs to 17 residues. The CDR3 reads CASSSRAGLESSYEQYF. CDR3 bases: TGTGCCAGCAGCTCCCGGGCAGGACTCGAAAGCTCCTACGAGCAGTACTTC.

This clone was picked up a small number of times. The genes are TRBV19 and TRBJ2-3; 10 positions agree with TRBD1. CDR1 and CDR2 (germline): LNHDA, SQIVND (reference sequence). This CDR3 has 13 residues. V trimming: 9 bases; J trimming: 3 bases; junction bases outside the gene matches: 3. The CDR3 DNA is TGTGCCAGCTCGGGACAGGGGACAGATACGCAGTATTTT. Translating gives CASSGQGTDTQYF.

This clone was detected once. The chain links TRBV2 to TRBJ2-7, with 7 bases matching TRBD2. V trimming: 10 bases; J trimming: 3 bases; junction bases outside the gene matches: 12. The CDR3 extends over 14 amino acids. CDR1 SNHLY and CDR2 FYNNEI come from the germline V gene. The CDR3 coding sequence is TGTGCCACCTCCAACATGGGGGGGTTCTACGAGCAGTACTTC. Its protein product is CATSNMGGFYEQYF. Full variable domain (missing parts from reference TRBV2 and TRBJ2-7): EPEVTQTPSHQVTQMGQEVILRCVPISNHLYFYWYRQILGQKVEFLVSFYNNEISEKSEIFDDQFSVERPDGSNFTLKIRSTKLEDSAMYFCATSNMGGFYEQYFGPGTRLTVT.

The chain's CDR3 is CASRDNAGNTIYF. The CDR3 DNA reads as TGTGCCAGCAGAGACAACGCTGGAAACACCATATATTTT. The rearrangement uses TRBV25-1 and TRBJ1-3; no reliable D call. This CDR3 spans 13 amino acids. The V end lost 6 bases, the J end lost 2 bases, and 8 bases lay between the germline ends. CDR1 is MGHDK, CDR2 SYGVNS, per germline.

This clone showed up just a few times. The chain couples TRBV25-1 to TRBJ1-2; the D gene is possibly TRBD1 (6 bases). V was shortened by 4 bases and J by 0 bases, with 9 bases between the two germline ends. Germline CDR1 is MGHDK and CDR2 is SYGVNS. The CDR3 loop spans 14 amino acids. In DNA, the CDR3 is TGTGCCAGCAGTGGCGGGGGGCCTAACTATGGCTACACCTTC. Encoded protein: CASSGGGPNYGYTF.

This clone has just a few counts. CDR3 loop: CASRMTNQYF. The DNA for the CDR3 is TGTGCCAGCAGGATGACAAATCAGTACTTC. The V gene is TRBV28, the J gene TRBJ2-7; no clear D. The V and J ends lost 6 bases and 10 bases respectively, with 10 bases between them. The length of the CDR3 is 10 residues. CDR1 and CDR2 from the germline V gene are MDHEN and SYDVKM.

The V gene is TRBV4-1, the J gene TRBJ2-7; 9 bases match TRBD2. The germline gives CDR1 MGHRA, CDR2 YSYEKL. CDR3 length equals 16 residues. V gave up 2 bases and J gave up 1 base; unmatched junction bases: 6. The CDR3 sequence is CASSQPRRGGSYEQYF. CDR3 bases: TGCGCCAGCAGCCAACCAAGGCGGGGGGGATCCTACGAGCAGTACTTC.

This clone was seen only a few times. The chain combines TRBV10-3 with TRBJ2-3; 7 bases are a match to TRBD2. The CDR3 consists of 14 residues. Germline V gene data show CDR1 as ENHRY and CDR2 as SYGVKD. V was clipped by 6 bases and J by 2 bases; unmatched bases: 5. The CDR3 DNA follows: TGTGCCATCAGCCGAGCGGGACCCACAGATACGCAGTATTTT. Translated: CAISRAGPTDTQYF.

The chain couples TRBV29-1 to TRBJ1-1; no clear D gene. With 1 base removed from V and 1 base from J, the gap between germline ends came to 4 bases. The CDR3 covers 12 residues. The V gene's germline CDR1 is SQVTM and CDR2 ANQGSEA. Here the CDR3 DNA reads TGCAGCGTTGAAGGGCCGAACACTGAAGCTTTCTTT. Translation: CSVEGPNTEAFF.

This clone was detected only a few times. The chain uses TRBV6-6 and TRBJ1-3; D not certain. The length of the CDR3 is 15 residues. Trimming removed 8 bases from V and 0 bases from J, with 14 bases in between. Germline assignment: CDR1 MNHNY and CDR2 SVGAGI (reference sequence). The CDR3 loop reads CASGNRRDSGNTIYF. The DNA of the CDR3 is TGTGCCAGCGGGAATAGACGGGACTCTGGAAACACCATATATTTT.